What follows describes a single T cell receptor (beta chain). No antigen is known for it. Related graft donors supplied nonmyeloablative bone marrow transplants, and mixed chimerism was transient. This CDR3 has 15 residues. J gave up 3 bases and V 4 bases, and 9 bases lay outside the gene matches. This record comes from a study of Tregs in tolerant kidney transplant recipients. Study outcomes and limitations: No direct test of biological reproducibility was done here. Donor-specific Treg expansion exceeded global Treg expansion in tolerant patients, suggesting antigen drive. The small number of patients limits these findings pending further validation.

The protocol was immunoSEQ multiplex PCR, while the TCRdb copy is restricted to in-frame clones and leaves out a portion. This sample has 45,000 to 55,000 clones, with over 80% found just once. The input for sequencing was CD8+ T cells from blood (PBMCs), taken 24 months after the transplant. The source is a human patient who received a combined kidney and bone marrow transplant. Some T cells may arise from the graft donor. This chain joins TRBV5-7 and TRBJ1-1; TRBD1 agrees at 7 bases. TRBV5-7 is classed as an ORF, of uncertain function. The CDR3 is CASSPRQGGYTEAFF. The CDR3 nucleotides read TGTGCCAGCAGCCCGAGACAGGGTGGGTACACTGAAGCTTTCTTT.